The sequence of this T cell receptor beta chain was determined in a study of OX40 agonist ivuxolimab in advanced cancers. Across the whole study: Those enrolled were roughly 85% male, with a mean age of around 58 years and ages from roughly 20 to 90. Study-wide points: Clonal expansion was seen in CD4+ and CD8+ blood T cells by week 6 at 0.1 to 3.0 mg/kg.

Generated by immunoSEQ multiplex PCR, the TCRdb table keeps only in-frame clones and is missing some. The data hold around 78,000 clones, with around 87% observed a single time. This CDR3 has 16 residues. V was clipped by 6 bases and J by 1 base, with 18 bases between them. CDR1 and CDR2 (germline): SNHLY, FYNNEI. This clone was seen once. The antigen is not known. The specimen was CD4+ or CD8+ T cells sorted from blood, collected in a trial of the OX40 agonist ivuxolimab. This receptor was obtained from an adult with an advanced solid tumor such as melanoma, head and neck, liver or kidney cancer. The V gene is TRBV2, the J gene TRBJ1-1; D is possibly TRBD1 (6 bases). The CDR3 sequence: CASSRTGWGSNTEAFF. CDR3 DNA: TGTGCCAGCAGCCGAACAGGGTGGGGTTCGAACACTGAAGCTTTCTTT.